This T cell receptor (beta chain) comes out of a study of control samples from healthy donors and cancer patients (dated by TCRdb to 2020 to 2021). As to this clone: Its antigen remains unidentified. Base qualities are not provided; no much larger clone lies one nucleotide away.

Libraries were made using the immunoSEQ multiplex PCR assay. TCRdb retrieved this table from immuneACCESS and kept in-frame rearrangements only. Not all clones are present; in checked studies, unresolved V genes account for under half, and no reason is known for the remainder. Counted in this sample were more than 65,000 clones; roughly 90% of them appeared once. The ten largest clones represent about 1.9% of the sample. Sequencing used PBMCs. This TCR derives from a woman aged 55-70 years with head and neck cancer.

The DNA sequence is given as TGTGCCAGCAGCTTCGACCCCAGCTCCTACAATGAGCAGTTCTTC. It is translated as CASSFDPSSYNEQFF. The chain couples TRBV5-5 to TRBJ2-1; the D gene identity is not certain. Spanning cysteine to phenylalanine, the CDR3 consists of 15 amino acids. Just the 45-base CDR3 DNA is kept, in frame starting at base 1. Sequences SGHKS (CDR1) and YYEKEE (CDR2) are obtained from the germline V gene (reference sequence). V is reduced by 2 bases and J by 0 bases, leaving a spacing of 9 bases between them.